A single sample is the source of the 14 T cell receptor beta chains below, sequenced in a study of early T cells in non-severe SARS-CoV-2 infection. TCRdb fed the 5' RACE reads into MiXCR, producing one record per CDR3 protein. This table has around 80,000 distinct CDR3 sequences, approximately 10% appearing once. The sequenced sample was whole blood, obtained at baseline. The source of these receptors is an adult who was a healthcare worker with PCR-confirmed SARS-CoV-2 infection or an uninfected control (not recorded which).

This chain connects TRBV14 to TRBJ1-6; no reliable D call. The CDR3 runs to 15 residues. Trimming stripped 3 bases from V and 7 bases from J, with 13 bases between. CDR1 SGHDN and CDR2 FVKESK come from the germline V gene. The CDR3 DNA reads TGTGCCAGCAGCCATTCAGGACCTACAAATTCACCCCTCCACTTT. It translates to CASSHSGPTNSPLHF.

This clonotype was seen a handful of times. The chain links TRBV18 to TRBJ2-1; 9 nucleotides align to TRBD1. J gave up 6 bases and V 3 bases, and 9 bases lay outside the gene matches. CDR3 length: 16 amino acids. Germline assignment: CDR1 KGHSH and CDR2 LQKENI. The CDR3, as DNA: TGTGCCAGCTCACCGACCGGGACAGGGTTCGTCAATGAGCAGTTCTTC. Encoded protein: CASSPTGTGFVNEQFF.

Regarding this clonotype: A much more abundant neighbour one base away suggests this may be a read error. The chain recombines TRBV7-8 with TRBJ2-3; D is undetermined. The germline CDR1 and CDR2 sequences are SGHVS and FQNEAQ. The CDR3 has 11 residues. The CDR3 is CVSASTDTQYF. The CDR3 DNA follows: TGTGTCAGCGCCAGCACAGATACGCAGTATTTT.

The rearrangement uses TRBV5-1 and TRBJ2-1, with D possibly TRBD1 on 5 matching bases. V lost 0 bases and J 4 bases, leaving 11 bases between the germline ends. This CDR3 has 15 residues. The germline CDR1 and CDR2 sequences are SGHRS and YFSETQ. The CDR3 DNA follows: TGCGCCAGCAGCTTGGTTACAGGAATTTACAATGAGCAGTTCTTC. Translating gives CASSLVTGIYNEQFF.

V is TRBV11-2 and J is TRBJ2-5; D possibly corresponds to TRBD2 (5 bases). With 3 bases removed from V and 2 bases from J, the gap between germline ends came to 13 bases. The CDR3 runs to 15 residues. Germline V CDR1 and CDR2: SGHAT, FQNNGV. The CDR3: CASSLPRGRQETQYF. In nucleotides, the CDR3 is TGTGCCAGCAGCTTGCCACGGGGAAGGCAAGAGACCCAGTACTTC.

This clonotype has just a few counts. V and J are TRBV6-6 and TRBJ1-2; TRBD1 aligns across 9 bases. Germline V gene lookup returns CDR1 MNHNY and CDR2 SVGAGI (reference sequence). The ends lost 5 bases at V and 0 bases at J; junction bases unmatched: 10. The CDR3 runs 17 residues. The CDR3 DNA reads as TGTGCCAGCAGTCGACTAACCACAGGGGGCACTAACTATGGCTACACCTTC. Translation gives CASSRLTTGGTNYGYTF.

This clonotype was seen only a few times. This sequence joins TRBV20-1 and TRBJ1-2; D remains unclear. Trimming pared 1 base from V and 4 bases from J, leaving 4 bases between. CDR1 is DFQATT, CDR2 SNEGSKA, per germline (reference sequence). The CDR3 covers 11 residues. CDR3 protein: CSARGGYGYTF. DNA of the CDR3: TGCAGTGCTAGAGGGGGCTATGGCTACACCTTC.

The rearrangement joins TRBV3-1 to TRBJ2-1; weak D call: TRBD2 (6 bases). Germline V gene lookup returns CDR1 LGHDT and CDR2 YNNKEL (reference sequence). V lost 4 bases and J lost 0, with 22 bases in between. The CDR3 extends over 19 amino acids. CDR3 in DNA: TGTGCCAGCAGCCCAACTACGCTAGCGCTTCTCAGCTCCTACAATGAGCAGTTCTTC. This encodes CASSPTTLALLSSYNEQFF.

This clonotype was found a few times. The chain has TRBV28 and TRBJ2-3; 16 positions agree with TRBD2. Germline V CDR1 and CDR2: MDHEN, SYDVKM. The V segment lost 1 base and the J segment 7 bases; nucleotides outside the gene matches: 2. This CDR3 region has 16 residues. The CDR3 DNA sequence: TGTGCCAGCAGTTTATCGGGACTAGCGGGGGGGTATACGCAGTATTTT. This sequence encodes CASSLSGLAGGYTQYF.

The CDR3 sequence is CASSPTSGGAGGNIQYF. The CDR3 DNA reads TGTGCCAGCAGCCCCACTAGCGGGGGGGCCGGTGGAAACATTCAGTACTTC. V and J are TRBV6-2 or TRBV6-3 and TRBJ2-4; TRBD2 matches 13 bases. This CDR3 has 17 amino acids. Germline-derived CDR1 and CDR2 are MNHEY and SVGEGT. With V trimmed by 6 bases and J by 6 bases, 11 bases remained unmatched.

This rearrangement joins TRBV7-8 to TRBJ2-1, with TRBD2 as a possible D gene (7 bases). This CDR3 has 15 residues. The germline V gene encodes CDR1 SGHVS and CDR2 FQNEAQ. Trimming took 3 bases from V and 9 from J, leaving 18 bases between them. CDR3 protein: CASSFGGGRSTEQFF. CDR3 bases: TGTGCCAGCAGCTTTGGGGGGGGCCGGTCCACTGAGCAGTTCTTC.

This clonotype turned up a few times. The chain joins TRBV2 to TRBJ2-7, with 12 bases that match TRBD2. V lost 4 bases, J lost 1 base, and 8 bases stayed unmatched. The CDR3 runs 17 residues. The germline CDR1 and CDR2 sequences are SNHLY and FYNNEI. As DNA, the CDR3 is TGTGCCAGCAGTGTTCCTAGCGGGGGGGCCGGTTCCTACGAGCAGTACTTC. Its translation is CASSVPSGGAGSYEQYF.

This clonotype was found many times. The chain carries TRBV9 and TRBJ1-3; weak D call: TRBD1 (5 bases). V was shortened by 7 bases and J by 4 bases, with 6 bases between the two germline ends. Germline CDR1 and CDR2: SGDLS and YYNGEE. The CDR3 runs to 11 residues. Written as DNA, the CDR3 is TGTGCCAGCCAGGGAGGAAACACCATATATTTT. Amino acids: CASQGGNTIYF.

The J gene is TRBJ1-5, the V gene TRBV7-2; no clear D. The CDR3 covers 13 residues. V lost 0 bases to trimming and J lost 7 bases, with 7 bases between them. Germline V gene sequence: CDR1 SGHTA, CDR2 FQGNSA. The CDR3 here is CASSLARPQPQHF. Written as DNA, the CDR3 is TGTGCCAGCAGCTTAGCGAGGCCCCAGCCCCAGCATTTT.